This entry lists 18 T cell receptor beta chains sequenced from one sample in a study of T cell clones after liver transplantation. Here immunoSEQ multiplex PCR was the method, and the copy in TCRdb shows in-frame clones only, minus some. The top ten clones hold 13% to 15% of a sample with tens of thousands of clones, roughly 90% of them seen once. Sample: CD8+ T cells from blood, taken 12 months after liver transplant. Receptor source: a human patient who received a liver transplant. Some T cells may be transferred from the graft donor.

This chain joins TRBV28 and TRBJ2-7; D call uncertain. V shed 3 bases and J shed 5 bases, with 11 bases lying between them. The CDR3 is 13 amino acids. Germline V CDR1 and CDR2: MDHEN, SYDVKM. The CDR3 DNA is TGTGCCAGCAGTTTGTTCAACAGCGACGAGCAGTACTTC. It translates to CASSLFNSDEQYF.

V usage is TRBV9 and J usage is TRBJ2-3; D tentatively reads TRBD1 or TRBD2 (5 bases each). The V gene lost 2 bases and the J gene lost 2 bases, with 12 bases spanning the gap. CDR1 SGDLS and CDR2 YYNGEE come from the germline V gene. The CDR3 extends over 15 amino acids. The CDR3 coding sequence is TGTGCCAGCAGCGTCCGGGACCGCCCCACAGATACGCAGTATTTT. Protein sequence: CASSVRDRPTDTQYF.

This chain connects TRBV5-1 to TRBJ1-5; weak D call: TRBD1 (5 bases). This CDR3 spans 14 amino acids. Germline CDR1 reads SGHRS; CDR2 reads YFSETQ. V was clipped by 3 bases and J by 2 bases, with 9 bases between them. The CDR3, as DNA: TGCGCCAGCAGCTCCCTGGGGGGCAATCAGCCCCAGCATTTT. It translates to CASSSLGGNQPQHF. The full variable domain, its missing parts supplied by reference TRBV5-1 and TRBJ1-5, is KAGVTQTPRYLIKTRGQQVTLSCSPISGHRSVSWYQQTPGQGLQFLFEYFSETQRNKGNFPGRFSGRQFSNSRSEMNVSTLELGDSALYLCASSSLGGNQPQHFGDGTRLSIL.

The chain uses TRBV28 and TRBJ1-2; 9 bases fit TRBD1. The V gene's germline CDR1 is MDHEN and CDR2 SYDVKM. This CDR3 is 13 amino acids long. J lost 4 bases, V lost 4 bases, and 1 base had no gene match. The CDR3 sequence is CASSWDRAYGYTF. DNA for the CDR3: TGTGCCAGCAGTTGGGACAGGGCCTATGGCTACACCTTC.

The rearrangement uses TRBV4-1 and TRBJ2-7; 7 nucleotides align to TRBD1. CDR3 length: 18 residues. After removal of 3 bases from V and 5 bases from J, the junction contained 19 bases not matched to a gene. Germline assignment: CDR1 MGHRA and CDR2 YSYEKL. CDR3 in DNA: TGCGCCAGCAGCCACGCTGCCCTGGGGACAGCGTCGATCCACGAGCAGTACTTC. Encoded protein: CASSHAALGTASIHEQYF.

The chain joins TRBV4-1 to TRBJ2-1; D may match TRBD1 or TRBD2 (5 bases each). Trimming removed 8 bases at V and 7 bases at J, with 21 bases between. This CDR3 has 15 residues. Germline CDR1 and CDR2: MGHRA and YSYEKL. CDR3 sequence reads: CASLPQAGSLNEQFF. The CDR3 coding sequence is TGCGCCAGCCTGCCGCAGGCAGGGAGTTTGAATGAGCAGTTCTTC.

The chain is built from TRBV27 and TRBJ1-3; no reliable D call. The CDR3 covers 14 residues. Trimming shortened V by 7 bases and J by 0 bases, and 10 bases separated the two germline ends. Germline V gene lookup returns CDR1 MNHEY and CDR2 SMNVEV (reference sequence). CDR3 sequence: CASKDGRSGNTIYF. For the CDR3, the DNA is TGTGCCAGCAAGGACGGCCGCTCTGGAAACACCATATATTTT.

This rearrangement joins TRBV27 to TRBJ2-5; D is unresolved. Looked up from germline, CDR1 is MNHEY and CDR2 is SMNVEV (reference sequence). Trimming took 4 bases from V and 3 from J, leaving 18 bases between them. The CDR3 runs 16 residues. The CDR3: CASSSSSGEAEETQYF. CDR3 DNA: TGTGCCAGCAGTTCCTCCAGTGGCGAGGCAGAAGAGACCCAGTACTTC.

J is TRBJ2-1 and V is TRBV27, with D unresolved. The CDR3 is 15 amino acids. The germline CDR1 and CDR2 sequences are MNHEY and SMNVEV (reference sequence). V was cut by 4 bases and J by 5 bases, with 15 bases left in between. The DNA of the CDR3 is TGTGCCAGCAGTTCTAGATTAGGGATGCACAATGAGCAGTTCTTC. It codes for CASSSRLGMHNEQFF.

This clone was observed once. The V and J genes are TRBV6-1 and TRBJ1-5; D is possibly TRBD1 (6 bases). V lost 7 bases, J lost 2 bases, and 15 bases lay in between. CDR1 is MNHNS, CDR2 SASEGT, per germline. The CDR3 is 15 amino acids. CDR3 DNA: TGTGCCAGCATCCTCCGGGGGCGAGGCAATCAGCCCCAGCATTTT. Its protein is CASILRGRGNQPQHF.

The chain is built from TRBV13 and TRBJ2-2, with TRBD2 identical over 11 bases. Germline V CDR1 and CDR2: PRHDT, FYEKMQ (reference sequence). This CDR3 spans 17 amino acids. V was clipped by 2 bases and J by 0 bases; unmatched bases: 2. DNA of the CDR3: TGTGCCAGCAGCTTAACGGGACTAGCGGCGAACACCGGGGAGCTGTTTTTT. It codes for CASSLTGLAANTGELFF. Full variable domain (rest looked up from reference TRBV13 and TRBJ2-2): AAGVIQSPRHLIKEKRETATLKCYPIPRHDTVYWYQQGPGQDPQFLISFYEKMQSDKGSIPDRFSAQQFSDYHSELNMSSLELGDSALYFCASSLTGLAANTGELFFGEGSRLTVL.

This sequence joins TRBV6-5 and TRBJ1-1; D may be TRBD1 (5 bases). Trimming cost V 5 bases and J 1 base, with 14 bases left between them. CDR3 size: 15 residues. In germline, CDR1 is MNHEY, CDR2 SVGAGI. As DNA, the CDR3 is TGTGCCAGCAGTCCTGTGGGGACGGGGAACACTGAAGCTTTCTTT. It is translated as CASSPVGTGNTEAFF.

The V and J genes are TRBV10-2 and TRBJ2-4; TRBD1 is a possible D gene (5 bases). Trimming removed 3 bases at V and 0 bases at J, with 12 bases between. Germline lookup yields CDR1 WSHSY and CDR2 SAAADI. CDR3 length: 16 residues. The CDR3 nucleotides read TGCGCCAGCAGTGATTCGACAGAGCTAGCCAAAAACATTCAGTACTTC. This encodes CASSDSTELAKNIQYF.

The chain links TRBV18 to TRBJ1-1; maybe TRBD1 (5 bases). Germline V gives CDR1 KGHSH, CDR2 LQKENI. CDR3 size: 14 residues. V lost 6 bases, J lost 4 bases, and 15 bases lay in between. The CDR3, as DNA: TGTGCCAGCTCGATGGGGACGGGGGGCACTGAAGCTTTCTTT. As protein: CASSMGTGGTEAFF.

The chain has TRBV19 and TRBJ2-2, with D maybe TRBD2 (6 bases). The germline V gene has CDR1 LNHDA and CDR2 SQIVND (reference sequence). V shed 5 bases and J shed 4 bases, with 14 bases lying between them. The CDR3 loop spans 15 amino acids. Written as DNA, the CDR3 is TGTGCCAGTAGTCCCCGAGGGACTTCCACCGGGGAGCTGTTTTTT. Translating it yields CASSPRGTSTGELFF.

CDR3 DNA: TGTGCCAGCAGTCAGGGTAATGAGCAGTTCTTC. It specifies CASSQGNEQFF. The V and J genes are TRBV27 and TRBJ2-1, with D perhaps TRBD1 (5 bases). The V and J ends lost 5 bases and 7 bases respectively, with 6 bases between them. In germline, CDR1 is MNHEY, CDR2 SMNVEV (reference sequence). The CDR3 is 11 residues long.

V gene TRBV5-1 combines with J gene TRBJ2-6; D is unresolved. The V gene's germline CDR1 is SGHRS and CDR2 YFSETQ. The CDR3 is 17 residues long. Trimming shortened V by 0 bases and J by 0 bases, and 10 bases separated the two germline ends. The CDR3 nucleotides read TGCGCCAGCAGCTTGGGAGGCTTGCGCTCTGGGGCCAACGTCCTGACTTTC. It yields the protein CASSLGGLRSGANVLTF.

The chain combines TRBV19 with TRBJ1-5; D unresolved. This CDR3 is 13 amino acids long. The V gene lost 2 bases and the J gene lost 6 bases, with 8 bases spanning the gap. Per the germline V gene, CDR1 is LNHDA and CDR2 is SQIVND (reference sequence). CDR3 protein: CASSIKLGQPQHF. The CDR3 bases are TGTGCCAGTAGTATAAAGTTAGGTCAGCCCCAGCATTTT.